What follows are 11 T cell receptor beta chains derived from one specimen sequenced in a study of shared clonotypes between healthy human individuals. Assay used: immunoSEQ multiplex PCR; TCRdb lists only in-frame clones, some missing. This sample carries about 1,500,000 clones, roughly 96% of them seen once, and the ten largest clones take roughly 1.2%. Sequencing was carried out using naive CD4+ T cells sorted from blood. Subset: CD45RA+ positively selected. The receptor set was obtained from a young man in good health.

J is TRBJ2-1 and V is TRBV29-1, with D possibly TRBD2 on 6 matching bases. With 7 bases removed from V and 5 bases from J, the gap between germline ends came to 15 bases. This CDR3 comprises 13 residues. Germline V CDR1 and CDR2: SQVTM, ANQGSEA. CDR3 nucleotide sequence: TGCAGCGATAGCCGGGACTTCAACAATGAGCAGTTCTTC. Protein: CSDSRDFNNEQFF.

The chain uses TRBV6-5 and TRBJ1-2; TRBD1 agrees at 7 bases. The CDR3 totals 15 residues. Looked up from germline, CDR1 is MNHEY and CDR2 is SVGAGI. V shed 8 bases, J shed 1 base, and the junction held 10 bases outside the gene matches. CDR3 loop: CASGKVDRRNYGYTF. In DNA, the CDR3 is TGTGCCAGCGGGAAGGTGGACAGGCGTAACTATGGCTACACCTTC.

The rearrangement uses TRBV28 and TRBJ2-5; D remains unclear. Trimming removed 6 bases from V and 7 bases from J, with 9 bases in between. Germline-derived CDR1 and CDR2 are MDHEN and SYDVKM. The CDR3 has 11 amino acids. The CDR3 coding sequence is TGTGCCAGCAGGGATATTCGGACCCAGTACTTC. Protein product: CASRDIRTQYF.

This sequence joins TRBV5-4 and TRBJ1-3, with D possibly being TRBD1 (5 bases). Per the germline V gene, CDR1 is SGHNT and CDR2 is YYREEE (reference sequence). The CDR3 has 13 amino acids. Between the trimmed V and J ends, which lost 4 bases and 7 bases, there was a span of 12 bases. This CDR3 is CASSATVSNTIYF. CDR3 nucleotides: TGTGCCAGCAGCGCGACAGTTTCGAACACCATATATTTT.

V and J are TRBV5-5 and TRBJ2-1; 8 bases line up with TRBD1. Germline V CDR1 and CDR2: SGHKS, YYEKEE (reference sequence). The V segment lost 2 bases and the J segment 0 bases; nucleotides outside the gene matches: 4. The CDR3 is made up of 16 amino acids. The CDR3 here is CASSLPTGGSYNEQFF. The CDR3 bases are TGTGCCAGCAGCTTACCAACAGGGGGCTCCTACAATGAGCAGTTCTTC.

The chain recombines TRBV5-6 with TRBJ2-7; 10 bases are shared with TRBD2. This CDR3 has 19 amino acids. The junction had 12 bases not matched to a gene; V was cut back by 0 bases and J by 0 bases. Germline assignment: CDR1 SGHDT and CDR2 YYEEEE. The CDR3 nucleotides are TGTGCCAGCAGCTTGGAATATGGTCTAGCGGGAGTAAGCTCCTACGAGCAGTACTTC. It yields the protein CASSLEYGLAGVSSYEQYF.

The rearrangement uses TRBV27 and TRBJ2-1; possibly TRBD1 for D (6 bases). V lost 3 bases to trimming and J lost 6 bases, with 15 bases between them. Germline V lookup: CDR1 MNHEY, CDR2 SMNVEV (reference sequence). CDR3 size: 15 residues. This chain's CDR3 is CASSFPARGGNEQFF. The CDR3 bases are TGTGCCAGCAGTTTCCCCGCCAGAGGGGGCAATGAGCAGTTCTTC.

The rearrangement joins TRBV5-4 to TRBJ2-2, with a possible D match to TRBD1 (6 bases). Deletions cut 0 bases from V and 1 base from J, with 7 bases between. The CDR3 contains 15 residues. Germline CDR1 SGHNT, CDR2 YYREEE (reference sequence). The DNA for the CDR3 is TGTGCCAGCAGCTTGGGACAGGAGAACACCGGGGAGCTGTTTTTT. Translation gives CASSLGQENTGELFF.

The rearrangement joins TRBV27 to TRBJ2-5; 9 bases line up with TRBD1. The CDR3 runs 19 residues. V lost 3 bases and J lost 1; bases outside the gene matches: 15. Germline CDR1 is MNHEY and CDR2 is SMNVEV (reference sequence). The CDR3 bases are TGTGCCAGCAGTTTTATCCTCCGAGCACCGACAGGGGGCCAAGAGACCCAGTACTTC. Translating it yields CASSFILRAPTGGQETQYF.

The chain couples TRBV2 to TRBJ2-7, with 9 bases identical to TRBD1. CDR1 and CDR2 (germline): SNHLY, FYNNEI. The V and J ends lost 6 bases and 13 bases, in that order; junction bases with no gene match: 13. The CDR3 is 13 residues long. CDR3 in amino acids: CASSGEQGAYSYF. Here the CDR3 DNA reads TGTGCCAGCAGCGGAGAACAGGGGGCGTATTCCTACTTC. Combining the CDR3 with reference TRBV2 and TRBJ2-7 gives the whole variable domain EPEVTQTPSHQVTQMGQEVILRCVPISNHLYFYWYRQILGQKVEFLVSFYNNEISEKSEIFDDQFSVERPDGSNFTLKIRSTKLEDSAMYFCASSGEQGAYSYFGPGTRLTVT.

The chain joins TRBV5-4 to TRBJ2-1; TRBD2 aligns across 9 bases. V was clipped by 5 bases and J by 7 bases; unmatched bases: 13. Germline V gene lookup returns CDR1 SGHNT and CDR2 YYREEE (reference sequence). This CDR3 spans 16 amino acids. CDR3 DNA: TGTGCCAGCAGTTACGTAGCGGGAGTTACCGTTAATGAGCAGTTCTTC. It translates to CASSYVAGVTVNEQFF.